This entry lists 4 T cell receptor beta chains sequenced from one sample in a study of blood T cell repertoires in COVID-19. Assay: immunoSEQ multiplex PCR; the TCRdb copy retains only in-frame clones and omits some. The sample comprises 40,000 or so clones, 92% of which are singletons, and about 12% rests with the top ten. Sequencing input: peripheral blood. The receptors stem from a human donor in a cohort sampled during active COVID-19.

The chain combines TRBV6-5 with TRBJ1-1; D call uncertain. Trimming left V 2 bases short and J 1 base short, with 8 bases between. CDR3 length equals 14 residues. Germline CDR1 and CDR2: MNHEY and SVGAGI. CDR3 sequence (DNA): TGTGCCAGCAGTTACCGGGTGGCGAACACTGAAGCTTTCTTT. Translating gives CASSYRVANTEAFF.

V gene TRBV9 combines with J gene TRBJ2-5; tentative D call: TRBD1 (5 bases). V lost 0 bases and J lost 5, with 8 bases in between. Per the germline V gene, CDR1 is SGDLS and CDR2 is YYNGEE. The CDR3 consists of 13 residues. CDR3 coding DNA: TGTGCCAGCAGCGTAGGGGGCAGGGAGACCCAGTACTTC. It is translated as CASSVGGRETQYF. Drawing the rest from reference TRBV9 and TRBJ2-5, the complete variable domain is DSGVTQTPKHLITATGQRVTLRCSPRSGDLSVYWYQQSLDQGLQFLIQYYNGEERAKGNILERFSAQQFPDLHSELNLSSLELGDSALYFCASSVGGRETQYFGPGTRLLVL.

V is TRBV19 and J is TRBJ1-2; TRBD1 agrees at 7 bases. The CDR3 is made up of 16 amino acids. The V gene's germline CDR1 is LNHDA and CDR2 SQIVND (reference sequence). Unmatched junction bases numbered 10, after V lost 3 bases and J lost 3 bases. In DNA, the CDR3 is TGTGCCAGTAGTATCGGTATGGCGGGACAGTACTATGGCTACACCTTC. It is translated as CASSIGMAGQYYGYTF.

Only one count was recorded for this clone. This rearrangement joins TRBV28 to TRBJ2-7, with D hard to call. This CDR3 is 13 amino acids long. V was shortened by 6 bases and J by 6 bases, with 15 bases between the two germline ends. Germline CDR1 is MDHEN and CDR2 is SYDVKM. CDR3 loop: CASRRQVWAEQYF. As DNA, the CDR3 is TGTGCCAGCAGAAGACAAGTTTGGGCCGAGCAGTACTTC.